These T cell receptor beta chains were read from a single sample in a study of metastatic and nonmetastatic thyroid tumors. Via MiXCR, TCRdb re-called the PCR reads. The sample includes tens of thousands of clones, around a third of them seen just once. Sequencing used tumor tissue. These receptor sequences come from a female donor with papillary thyroid cancer or a benign thyroid nodule (not recorded which). Some clones in this sample may be carry-over from other donors' samples. Both conserved end residues are part of each CDR3. The D gene is left open where the match is weak. Only part of the rows carry a size: once, few, many, or a class if the clone is expanded.

clone_size	d_call	v_call	j_call	cdr3_nt	cdr3_aa
NA	TRBD2	TRBV20-1	TRBJ2-1	TGCAGTGCGAGACCTAGCGGGAGGTTCAATGAGCAGTTCTTC	CSARPSGRFNEQFF
NA	NA	TRBV11-1	TRBJ2-1	TGTGCCAGCAGCCCCAAAACTGGACGCGTTAGGGACAATGAGCAGTTCTTC	CASSPKTGRVRDNEQFF
few	NA	TRBV6-1	TRBJ1-2	TGTGCCAGCAGTGCCTCGGACAGAAAATACACCTTC	CASSASDRKYTF
NA	NA	TRBV4-2	TRBJ2-7	TGTGCCAGCAGCCAAGAGGAGGGAGTGACGAACATCCCCTACGAGCAGTACTTC	CASSQEEGVTNIPYEQYF
few	NA	TRBV27	TRBJ2-6	TGTGCCAGCAGTTTATCGAAGGGGTTCAGCCTCGGCGTCCTGACTTTC	CASSLSKGFSLGVLTF
few	NA	TRBV27	TRBJ2-1	TGTGCCAGCAGTTTCGGGGCCAGCTCCTACAATGAGCAGTTCTTC	CASSFGASSYNEQFF
few	TRBD1	TRBV12-3/TRBV12-4	TRBJ2-1	TGTGCCAGCAGTTTACAGGGGGCGCGCACTAATGAGCAGTTCTTC	CASSLQGARTNEQFF
NA	NA	TRBV5-1	TRBJ2-7	TGCGCCAGCAGCCTACAGGGTTGGTTGAACGAGCAGTACTTC	CASSLQGWLNEQYF
NA	TRBD1	TRBV15	TRBJ1-1	TGTGCCACCAGCAGAGAGGGGACAGGGGGCGGGGAAGCTTTCTTT	CATSREGTGGGEAFF
NA	NA	TRBV6-2/TRBV6-3	TRBJ2-2	TGTGCCAGCAGTTACTCGGAGAGGGGGGCAGGGACCGGGGAGCTGTTTTTT	CASSYSERGAGTGELFF
NA	NA	TRBV18	TRBJ2-5	TGTGCCAGCTCACCAAAGGGAAGTGGCGAAGAGACCCAGTACTTC	CASSPKGSGEETQYF
once	TRBD1	TRBV20-1	TRBJ1-5	TGCAGTGCTAGAGATCGGACAGGGGCTCAGCCCCAGCATTTT	CSARDRTGAQPQHF
few	TRBD1	TRBV25-1	TRBJ1-4	TGTGCCAGCAGTGAACTAACCGGGACAGGGCGAGAGAAACTGTTTTTT	CASSELTGTGREKLFF
NA	NA	TRBV4-3	TRBJ2-2	TGCGCCAGCAGCCAAGACAACACCGGGGAGCTGTTTTTT	CASSQDNTGELFF
NA	TRBD2	TRBV20-1	TRBJ2-2	TGCAGTGGACTAGCGGGATATCCGAACACCGGGGAGCTGTTTTTT	CSGLAGYPNTGELFF
NA	NA	TRBV9	TRBJ2-2	TGTGCCAGCAGCGTAGCTACCGGGAGAGGAACCGGGGAGCTGTTTTTT	CASSVATGRGTGELFF
few	NA	TRBV6-1	TRBJ2-5	TGTGCCAGCAGCCGTCCAGGGGCTATCCGGGAGACCCAGTACTTC	CASSRPGAIRETQYF
NA	NA	TRBV3-1	TRBJ1-2	TGTGCCAGCAGCCATGGGGCAGGGCCCTATGGCTACACCTTC	CASSHGAGPYGYTF
few	NA	TRBV10-3	TRBJ2-1	TGTGCCACCCAGGGGGGGGCCTACAATGAGCAGTTCTTC	CATQGGAYNEQFF
NA	TRBD1	TRBV24-1	TRBJ2-7	TGTGCCACCAGTGATTTCCCGGGACAGCGCTACGAGCAGTACTTC	CATSDFPGQRYEQYF
NA	NA	TRBV20-1	TRBJ1-2	TGCAGTGCTAGAGATCCGGGCAACCCACTTTATGGCTACACCTTC	CSARDPGNPLYGYTF
NA	NA	TRBV4-1	TRBJ2-7	TGCGCCAGCAGCCCAGAAACAGGGTCCGGGACCTACGAGCAGTACTTC	CASSPETGSGTYEQYF
NA	NA	TRBV6-2/TRBV6-3	TRBJ2-1	TGTGCCAGCAGCACCGGGGACCAAACTGGCAATGAGCAGTTCTTC	CASSTGDQTGNEQFF
few	NA	TRBV12-3/TRBV12-4	TRBJ1-2	TGTGCTACCGATGGCTACACCTTC	CATDGYTF
NA	NA	TRBV28	TRBJ2-2	TGTGCCAGCACAGCGCCCGAACCCCCCGGGGAGCTGTTTTTT	CASTAPEPPGELFF
few	NA	TRBV6-5	TRBJ2-3	TGTGCCAGCAGTTTCTCAGATACGCAGTATTTT	CASSFSDTQYF
few	TRBD1	TRBV6-1	TRBJ2-3	TGTGCCGGCAGTGAAGGAGGGGACAGGGGTGATACGCAGTATTTT	CAGSEGGDRGDTQYF
NA	NA	TRBV25-1	TRBJ2-3	TGTGCCAGCAGGCCCGGGTCTTCCACAGATACGCAGTATTTT	CASRPGSSTDTQYF
NA	NA	TRBV20-1	TRBJ1-2	TGCAGTGCTAGACTCCCGCCCGGGACCTATGGCTACACCTTC	CSARLPPGTYGYTF
NA	TRBD2	TRBV24-1	TRBJ2-1	TGTGCCACGAGCGGGAGGCCTTCCTACAATGAGCAGTTCTTC	CATSGRPSYNEQFF
few	TRBD1	TRBV6-2/TRBV6-3	TRBJ1-5	TGTGCCAGCAGTTACCGCGCGACAGGGGTAGCGCCCCAGCATTTT	CASSYRATGVAPQHF
NA	NA	TRBV15	TRBJ2-2	TGTGCCACCAGCAGAAAGAGGGTCTCAGAGACGAACACCGGGGAGCTGTTTTTT	CATSRKRVSETNTGELFF
NA	TRBD1	TRBV7-3	TRBJ2-1	TGTGCCAGCAGCTTAGGACAGGGAAGGGACAATGAGCAGTTCTTC	CASSLGQGRDNEQFF
few	TRBD1	TRBV5-1	TRBJ1-2	TGCGCCAGCAGCTTCGGACAGGGTTCTGGCTACACCTTC	CASSFGQGSGYTF
few	NA	TRBV28	TRBJ1-1	TGTGCCAGCAGTTTAGGGCACCAAACCGAAGCTTTCTTT	CASSLGHQTEAFF
NA	NA	TRBV7-8	TRBJ2-5	TGTGCCAGCAGCCCTCCAGGTCTGCAAGAGACCCAGTACTTC	CASSPPGLQETQYF
few	NA	TRBV19	TRBJ2-7	TGTGCCAGTAGTAATATCCATTCAAGCTCCTACGAGCAGTACTTC	CASSNIHSSSYEQYF
few	TRBD1	TRBV10-3	TRBJ1-4	TGTGCCATCAGTGACCCACAGGGGTCGACGGAAAAACTGTTTTTT	CAISDPQGSTEKLFF
medium-sized	TRBD2	TRBV5-1	TRBJ2-4	TGCGCCAGCAGCTTGGACGGGACTAGCGGGGGGAACATTCAGTACTTC	CASSLDGTSGGNIQYF
large	TRBD1	TRBV6-1	TRBJ1-5	TGTGCCAGCAGCCGGGGACAGGGGGCCGGTCAGCCCCAGCATTTT	CASSRGQGAGQPQHF
NA	TRBD1	TRBV6-1	TRBJ2-7	TGTGCCAGCAGTGAAGCGAACCGGGACAGGGACTACGAGCAGTACTTC	CASSEANRDRDYEQYF
NA	TRBD1	TRBV6-1	TRBJ1-5	TGTGCCAGCAGTCCCTCCGGGACAGGGGTAAATCAGCCCCAGCATTTT	CASSPSGTGVNQPQHF
few	TRBD1	TRBV15	TRBJ1-2	TGTGCCGCTGCAACAGGGGGCCTAGGCTACACCTTC	CAAATGGLGYTF
few	NA	TRBV10-3	TRBJ1-1	TGTGTCATCAGTGAGTCCGGGGGGGCAACTGAAGCTTTCTTT	CVISESGGATEAFF
few	NA	TRBV10-3	TRBJ1-3	TGTGCCATCAGTGAGGCTGGGGACACCATATATTTT	CAISEAGDTIYF
few	TRBD1	TRBV6-6	TRBJ1-2	TGTGCCAGCAGTTACTTCAGACAGGGCGGTTACACCTTC	CASSYFRQGGYTF
NA	NA	TRBV18	TRBJ1-4	TGTGCCAGCTCACGGGCAGAGAATGAAAAACTGTTTTTT	CASSRAENEKLFF
few	NA	TRBV6-1	TRBJ2-1	TGTGCCAGCAGCAGCACCTACAATGAGCAGTTCTTC	CASSSTYNEQFF
NA	TRBD2	TRBV7-9	TRBJ2-1	TGTGCCAGCAGCTCCGCTGCGGGGGGAAATGAGCAGTTCTTC	CASSSAAGGNEQFF
NA	TRBD2	TRBV7-2	TRBJ2-7	TGTGCCAGTAGACATAGCGGGGGATCCTACGAGCAGTACTTC	CASRHSGGSYEQYF
few	TRBD2	TRBV27	TRBJ2-5	TGTGCCAGCAGTTTACTAGCGGGGTTAGAGACCCAGTACTTC	CASSLLAGLETQYF
NA	TRBD2	TRBV6-1	TRBJ2-2	TGTGCCAGCAGACGGACTAGCGGGAGTAACACCGGGGAGCTGTTTTTT	CASRRTSGSNTGELFF
NA	NA	TRBV6-2/TRBV6-3	TRBJ1-2	TGTGCCAGCAGTTACCTGATCGGGGAAGGCTACACCTTC	CASSYLIGEGYTF
NA	NA	TRBV3-1	TRBJ1-6	TGTGCCAGCAGCCCCGGCATCTCACCCCTCCACTTT	CASSPGISPLHF